This T cell receptor beta chain derives from a study of blood T cells in healthy people across ages. Points from the study as a whole: A roughly linear fall in TCR beta diversity per million T cells was seen with increasing age.

V was trimmed by 4 bases and J by 9 bases, leaving 15 bases between them. This CDR3 comprises 13 residues. In germline, CDR1 is SGHDN, CDR2 FVKESK. Drawn from each donor were approximately 10 milliliters of peripheral blood. Every sample had a minimum of 6.5 million PBMCs isolated. Details on this clonotype: Its antigen is as yet unknown.

A second PCR of 7 to 11 cycles used a sample-barcoded 5' primer and a J-beta primer mix. Each cDNA molecule carried a tag from a template-switch adaptor that contained 12 random nucleotides. TCRdb redid the calling of the 5' RACE reads with MiXCR, one entry per CDR3 protein. The sample includes more than 1 million distinct CDR3 sequences, more than 35% of them seen just once. The sequence derives from a woman aged 55-69 years in good health. J is TRBJ2-5 and V is TRBV14; D is ambiguous. Sequencing input: blood. The CDR3 sequence: CASSPSSAWAQYF. The CDR3 DNA follows: TGTGCCAGCAGCCCCTCATCTGCGTGGGCCCAGTACTTC.